These 17 T cell receptor beta chains came from one sample sequenced in a study of identical twins. TCRdb re-called the 5' RACE reads with MiXCR, one entry per CDR3 protein. Altogether 1.5 million to 2 million distinct CDR3 sequences are present, about 31% being singletons, with the ten largest covering 0.25% to 0.3%. Source material: cord blood. The receptors derive from a newborn girl in good health.

Turning to this clonotype: The germline gene is not matched at one end of the junction; a read error may be the cause. The rearrangement uses TRBV25-1 and TRBJ1-6, with D unresolved. Germline lookup yields CDR1 MGHDK and CDR2 SYGVNS. CDR3 length: 14 residues. CDR3 loop: CASSEARYNSPPHF. Written as DNA, the CDR3 is TGTGCCAGCAGTGAAGCACGGTATAATTCACCCCCCCACTTT.

The rearrangement joins TRBV20-1 to TRBJ2-5; 9 nucleotides agree with TRBD2. This CDR3 has 15 amino acids. Germline V gene sequence: CDR1 DFQATT, CDR2 SNEGSKA (reference sequence). V was pared by 6 bases and J by 11 bases, with 19 bases of the junction left unmatched. CDR3 sequence: CSAVGVTSGLREQYF. The CDR3 DNA reads TGCAGTGCAGTTGGGGTGACTAGCGGTTTAAGGGAGCAGTACTTC.

In this sample, this clonotype turned up a few times. CDR3 DNA sequence: TGTGCCAGCAGCCCCTTCCTAGCGAACACAGATACGCAGTATTTT. Translation gives CASSPFLANTDTQYF. The chain recombines TRBV7-9 with TRBJ2-3; TRBD2 is a possible D gene (6 bases). Trimming took off 5 bases at V and 2 bases at J, with 14 bases between the two ends. The germline V gene has CDR1 SEHNR and CDR2 FQNEAQ (reference sequence). The CDR3 loop spans 15 amino acids. Supplemented by reference TRBV7-9 and TRBJ2-3, the full variable domain reads DTGVSQNPRHKITKRGQNVTFRCDPISEHNRLYWYRQTLGQGPEFLTYFQNEAQLEKSRLLSDRFSAERPKGSFSTLEIQRTEQGDSAMYLCASSPFLANTDTQYFGPGTRLTVL.

With respect to this clonotype: A much larger clonotype is one base distant, so this may be a read error. The chain links TRBV28 to TRBJ2-7; D perhaps matches TRBD1 (5 bases). The CDR3 totals 14 residues. Germline V gene sequence: CDR1 MDHEN, CDR2 SYDVKM. This CDR3 is CASRRQSLSYELYF. CDR3 sequence (DNA): TGTGCCAGCAGAAGACAGAGCCTCTCCTACGAGCTGTACTTC.

This clonotype was detected ten times or more. V is TRBV27 and J is TRBJ2-3; possibly TRBD1 for D (6 bases). CDR1 is MNHEY, CDR2 SMNVEV, per germline (reference sequence). The CDR3 loop spans 14 amino acids. With 10 bases removed from V and 2 bases from J, the gap between germline ends came to 16 bases. CDR3 DNA: TGTGCCACTAAGACAGGAGCTTACACAGATACGCAGTATTTT. Translating it yields CATKTGAYTDTQYF.

As to this clonotype: Since a much larger clone is just one base distant, this may be a read error. The chain joins TRBV28 to TRBJ2-5; possibly TRBD1 or TRBD2 for D (6 bases each). The DNA end favors TRBJ2-7, so the J call may be wrong. This CDR3 spans 13 amino acids. Germline CDR1 is MDHEN and CDR2 is SYDVKM. The chain's CDR3 is CASSKSGDFEQYF. As DNA, the CDR3 is TGTGCCAGCAGCAAGTCAGGGGACTTCGAGCAGTACTTC.

V gene TRBV6-6 combines with J gene TRBJ2-7, with D maybe TRBD2 (6 bases). The J call is doubtful: the DNA matches TRBJ2-4 better. Germline V gene sequence: CDR1 MNHNY, CDR2 SVGAGI (reference sequence). The CDR3 runs 12 residues. CDR3 residues: CASRGDQNIQYF. CDR3 DNA: TGTGCCAGCCGCGGGGACCAAAACATTCAGTACTTC.

The chain is built from TRBV7-2 and TRBJ2-5, with D possibly being TRBD2 (5 bases). Trimming pared 4 bases from V and 3 bases from J, leaving 21 bases between. Germline lookup yields CDR1 SGHTA and CDR2 FQGNSA. The CDR3 covers 17 residues. The CDR3 bases are TGTGCCAGCAGCTCTCCCGGACTCTCGAGAGATAAAGAGACCCAGTACTTC. Protein: CASSSPGLSRDKETQYF.

This clonotype showed up just a few times. V usage is TRBV20-1 and J usage is TRBJ2-5, with D possibly being TRBD1 or TRBD2 (5 bases each). V lost 3 bases to trimming and J lost 0 bases, with 8 bases between them. The CDR3 length is 13 residues. Germline assignment: CDR1 DFQATT and CDR2 SNEGSKA (reference sequence). The CDR3 sequence is CSARGRYQETQYF. DNA for the CDR3: TGCAGTGCTAGGGGACGTTACCAAGAGACCCAGTACTTC.

This clonotype was detected only a few times. J is TRBJ2-1 and V is TRBV10-3, with D perhaps matching TRBD1 or TRBD2 (5 bases each). CDR1 and CDR2 from the germline V gene are ENHRY and SYGVKD. The V end lost 7 bases, the J end lost 5 bases, and 6 bases lay between the germline ends. CDR3 size: 11 residues. The CDR3 nucleotides are TGTGCCATCAAGGGACACAATGAGCAGTTCTTC. It codes for CAIKGHNEQFF.

The V call is TRBV28, the J call TRBJ2-1, with 10 bases identical to TRBD1. Germline V gives CDR1 MDHEN, CDR2 SYDVKM. Trimming cost V 5 bases and J 7 bases; bases outside gene matches: 8. The length of the CDR3 is 15 residues. The CDR3 DNA reads TGTGCCAGCAGTGCACCGGGACAGGGGTTTAATGAGCAGTTCTTC. Amino acids: CASSAPGQGFNEQFF.

This clonotype was picked up a small number of times. This rearrangement joins TRBV28 to TRBJ2-7; 7 positions agree with TRBD2. TRBJ2-5 explains the end of the DNA better; the J call may be wrong. Germline CDR1 reads MDHEN; CDR2 reads SYDVKM. The CDR3 runs to 16 residues. The CDR3, as DNA: TGTGCCAGCAGTTTTTCGGGGAGGGCCCCACAAGAGACCCAGTACTTC. Amino acid sequence: CASSFSGRAPQETQYF.

The chain carries TRBV9 and TRBJ2-7; 10 nucleotides agree with TRBD1. This CDR3 comprises 17 residues. The germline V gene has CDR1 SGDLS and CDR2 YYNGEE. Unmatched junction bases numbered 10, after V lost 0 bases and J lost 4 bases. The CDR3 coding sequence is TGTGCCAGCAGCGTAGGAGGACAGACAGGGGGCGGTTACGAGCAGTACTTC. It specifies CASSVGGQTGGGYEQYF. Based on the CDR3 plus reference TRBV9 and TRBJ2-7, the full variable domain is DSGVTQTPKHLITATGQRVTLRCSPRSGDLSVYWYQQSLDQGLQFLIQYYNGEERAKGNILERFSAQQFPDLHSELNLSSLELGDSALYFCASSVGGQTGGGYEQYFGPGTRLTVT.

In the case of this clonotype: A much more abundant neighbour one base away suggests this may be a read error. The rearrangement uses TRBV6-5 and TRBJ1-2; D gene unclear. Germline CDR1 is MNHEY and CDR2 is SVGAGI. There are 13 residues in the CDR3. CDR3 sequence (DNA): TGTGCCAGCAGTTACCATAGGGCCTATGGCCACACCTTC. Translated: CASSYHRAYGHTF.

This chain joins TRBV2 and TRBJ1-2; 7 bases fit TRBD1. The CDR3 spans 16 residues. V lost 7 bases, J lost 0 bases, and 11 bases stayed unmatched. CDR1 SNHLY and CDR2 FYNNEI come from the germline V gene. For the CDR3, the DNA is TGTGCCAGCACTGAGAGGTCGACAGGGTCTAACTATGGCTACACCTTC. Translating gives CASTERSTGSNYGYTF.

This chain connects TRBV12-3 or TRBV12-4 to TRBJ1-2; D is possibly TRBD1 (6 bases). This CDR3 comprises 16 residues. Trimming shortened V by 2 bases and J by 8 bases, and 21 bases separated the two germline ends. The CDR3 bases are TGTGCCAGCAGTTTATGGGGGGCAGCCACCTCTATCGGCTACACCTTC. Translated: CASSLWGAATSIGYTF.

This clonotype was counted only a few times. The V gene is TRBV7-6, the J gene TRBJ2-5; unclear D gene. Germline V gene data show CDR1 as SGHVS and CDR2 as FNYEAQ. The length of the CDR3 is 14 residues. The V gene lost 2 bases and the J gene lost 0 bases, with 7 bases spanning the gap. The CDR3 spells CASSLKAYQETQYF. CDR3 coding DNA: TGTGCCAGCAGCTTAAAAGCGTACCAAGAGACCCAGTACTTC.